This T cell receptor beta chain emerged from a study of Ad26.COV2.S vaccination and SARS-CoV-2 variants. Broader study findings: Across vaccine and placebo recipients, the breadth of non-spike TCRs was similar.

Treatment here: over 15 received Ad26.COV2.S at low or high dose, single or two shots; 5 received placebo; per-sample allocation not given. Samples came from day 63 after the first vaccine or placebo injection. An 18-55-year-old adult in Boston served as donor. Its platform was an Ad26 vector, and its expressed antigen was Wuhan-strain SARS-CoV-2 spike. CDR1 is KGHDR and CDR2 is SFDVKD in the germline V gene. Between the trimmed V and J ends, which lost 4 bases and 4 bases, there was a span of 10 bases. CDR3 length: 14 residues. Details on this clone: The antigen remains unidentified.

Repertoires were generated with immunoSEQ multiplex PCR, while TCRdb's copy carries only in-frame clones and drops some. The sample has hundreds of thousands of clones, roughly 89% seen once. Sequencing used peripheral blood, obtained in a trial of Ad26.COV2.S vaccine versus placebo. V usage is TRBV24-1 and J usage is TRBJ2-1; D is unresolved. This TCR was recovered from a person between 18 and 65 years old who received the Ad26.COV2.S COVID-19 vaccine or a placebo. The CDR3 sequence: CATSDPTSYNEQFF. The CDR3 DNA follows: TGTGCCACCAGTGACCCGACCAGTTACAATGAGCAGTTCTTC.